The rows below give T cell receptor beta chains drawn from one sample of a study of T cells after yellow fever vaccination. MiXCR, applied by TCRdb to the 5' RACE reads, yields one record per CDR3 protein. The table has about 32,000 distinct CDR3 sequences, 6.5% to 8.5% seen once. Source: PBMCs, either bulk or a sorted T-cell subset (CD4+, CD8+, memory, or dextramer-sorted; not recorded which), taken on the day of the first yellow fever vaccination. The receptors here all came from a man younger than 35 who received the YFV17D yellow fever vaccine. Each CDR3 is given with its conserved first and last residue. A D gene is named only where the DNA matches it firmly. Clone size is shown for a subset of rows, as once, few, many or a class of expanded clone.

.,TRBV11-1,12,many,TRBJ2-1,CASSVRGDEQFF,TGTGCCAGCAGCGTCAGGGGAGATGAGCAGTTCTTC
.,TRBV5-1,14,many,TRBJ1-2,CASSLSTGDPGYTF,TGCGCCAGCAGCTTGTCGACGGGGGACCCTGGCTACACCTTC
.,TRBV24-1,14,many,TRBJ2-3,CATSGGEHTDTQYF,TGTGCCACCAGTGGAGGGGAGCACACAGATACGCAGTATTTT
TRBD1,TRBV24-1,15,many,TRBJ2-1,CATSDTIGTVNEQFF,TGTGCCACCAGTGATACCATCGGGACAGTCAATGAGCAGTTCTTC
.,TRBV29-1,13,many,TRBJ2-1,CSVWGATGNEQFF,TGCAGCGTCTGGGGCGCGACGGGGAATGAGCAGTTCTTC
TRBD2,TRBV4-2,13,many,TRBJ2-4,CASSPGTSGIIYF,TGTGCCAGCAGCCCGGGGACTAGTGGAATAATATACTTC
.,TRBV2,13,many,TRBJ2-1,CASKTGAGGEQFF,TGTGCCAGCAAGACGGGGGCGGGTGGTGAGCAGTTCTTC
TRBD1,TRBV2,14,once,TRBJ1-2,CASSVEQGAHDYTF,TGTGCCAGCAGTGTCGAGCAGGGGGCCCATGACTACACCTTC
.,TRBV5-5,13,many,TRBJ1-2,CASSLGPLYGYTF,TGTGCCAGCAGCCTGGGACCGCTCTATGGCTACACCTTC
TRBD1,TRBV27,14,many,TRBJ1-1,CASSLNTGGRVAFF,TGTGCCAGCAGTTTAAACACAGGGGGCAGGGTAGCTTTCTTT
TRBD2,TRBV6-4,16,few,TRBJ2-2,CASSDSTSGGTGELFF,TGTGCCAGCAGTGACTCAACTAGCGGGGGCACCGGGGAGCTGTTTTTT
.,TRBV3-1,15,.,TRBJ2-2,CASSKKGSNTGELFF,TGTGCCAGCAGCAAGAAGGGCAGTAACACCGGGGAGCTGTTTTTT
TRBD2,TRBV5-1,19,many,TRBJ2-5,CASSLRRTSGGLTQETQYF,TGCGCCAGCAGCCTCCGTAGGACTAGCGGGGGCCTCACCCAAGAGACCCAGTACTTC
.,TRBV25-1,15,many,TRBJ2-1,CASSGGGSNYNEQFF,TGTGCCAGCAGTGGTGGTGGGTCCAACTACAATGAGCAGTTCTTC
TRBD1,TRBV7-9,15,many,TRBJ1-1,CASSSRTGSNTEAFF,TGTGCCAGCAGCTCCCGGACAGGGTCGAACACTGAAGCTTTCTTT
TRBD1,TRBV12-3/TRBV12-4,15,many,TRBJ2-3,CASSRQGLSTDTQYF,TGTGCCAGCAGTCGACAGGGGCTTAGCACAGATACGCAGTATTTT
TRBD1,TRBV18,16,medium-sized,TRBJ2-3,CASSAQGADSTDTQYF,TGTGCCAGCTCAGCACAGGGGGCGGATAGCACAGATACGCAGTATTTT
.,TRBV4-2,23,many,TRBJ2-3,CASSLLGTGEMMSGGASTDTQYF,TGTGCCAGCAGCCTGCTCGGGACAGGGGAGATGATGAGCGGGGGGGCGAGCACAGATACGCAGTATTTT
.,TRBV4-1,15,many,TRBJ1-6,CASSLVGGGNSPLHF,TGCGCCAGCAGCCTCGTTGGGGGGGGAAATTCACCCCTCCACTTT
.,TRBV18,14,many,TRBJ2-3,CASSEYRGTDTQYF,TGTGCCAGCTCGGAATACAGGGGCACAGATACGCAGTATTTT
.,TRBV11-2,12,few,TRBJ2-5,CASRGYQETQYF,TGTGCCAGCCGGGGGTACCAAGAGACCCAGTACTTC
.,TRBV5-1,13,.,TRBJ2-5,CASNLIGEETQYF,TGCGCCAGCAATCTGATCGGAGAAGAGACCCAGTACTTC
TRBD1,TRBV12-5,15,.,TRBJ1-2,CASGLRPGGIYGYTF,TGTGCTAGTGGTTTGCGGCCAGGGGGCATCTATGGCTACACCTTC
TRBD1,TRBV5-1,16,many,TRBJ2-1,CASSLWSGGSYNEQFF,TGCGCCAGCAGCTTGTGGTCAGGGGGCTCCTACAATGAGCAGTTCTTC
.,TRBV3-1,13,many,TRBJ1-1,CASSRTEGTEAFF,TGTGCCAGCAGCCGGACAGAAGGAACTGAAGCTTTCTTT
.,TRBV20-1,14,many,TRBJ1-3,CSARENRAGNTIYF,TGCAGTGCTAGAGAAAATCGGGCTGGAAACACCATATATTTT
.,TRBV7-2,15,many,TRBJ2-3,CASSYTGGETDTQYF,TGTGCCAGCAGCTACACGGGCGGGGAGACAGATACGCAGTATTTT
.,TRBV7-9,14,.,TRBJ2-1,CAISPGGPHNEQFF,TGTGCCATCAGCCCCGGGGGTCCTCACAATGAGCAGTTCTTC
.,TRBV12-3/TRBV12-4,15,few,TRBJ1-3,CASSKRQGSGNTIYF,TGTGCCAGCAGCAAGCGTCAGGGGTCTGGAAACACCATATATTTT
.,TRBV5-4,15,.,TRBJ2-5,CASSLVGPTQETQYF,TGTGCCAGCAGCTTGGTAGGGCCGACGCAAGAGACCCAGTACTTC
.,TRBV11-2,17,many,TRBJ2-2,CASSLVLGWGSTGELFF,TGTGCCAGCAGCTTAGTTCTCGGGTGGGGCAGCACCGGGGAGCTGTTTTTT
.,TRBV4-1,15,few,TRBJ2-1,CASSQAGGRVTEQFF,TGCGCCAGCAGCCAAGCCGGCGGCCGTGTGACTGAGCAGTTCTTC
TRBD2,TRBV28,18,.,TRBJ2-3,CASSHLLLTSGLPHTQYF,TGTGCCAGCAGTCATCTCCTCTTGACTAGCGGACTACCCCATACGCAGTATTTT
TRBD2,TRBV20-1,13,many,TRBJ2-3,CSASGTTADTQYF,TGCAGTGCTTCCGGGACTACCGCAGATACGCAGTATTTT
TRBD1,TRBV2,16,.,TRBJ1-1,CASRAKGQGMNTEAFF,TGTGCCAGCAGAGCTAAGGGACAGGGGATGAACACTGAAGCTTTCTTT
TRBD1,TRBV2,12,few,TRBJ1-5,CASRQGGQPQHF,TGTGCCAGTCGACAGGGAGGACAGCCCCAGCATTTT
TRBD1,TRBV11-2,14,many,TRBJ2-2,CASSRIGQGGELFF,TGTGCCAGCAGCCGGATCGGACAGGGCGGGGAGCTGTTTTTT
TRBD1,TRBV12-3/TRBV12-4,14,many,TRBJ1-1,CASNPGTDNTEAFF,TGTGCCAGCAACCCCGGGACAGATAACACTGAAGCTTTCTTT
TRBD2,TRBV5-1,14,many,TRBJ2-3,CASSFRGGTDTQYF,TGCGCCAGCAGCTTTCGGGGAGGGACAGATACGCAGTATTTT
TRBD2,TRBV25-1,16,many,TRBJ2-3,CASSDLSGRFTDTQYF,TGTGCCAGCAGTGATCTTAGCGGGCGGTTCACAGATACGCAGTATTTT
.,TRBV5-1,16,.,TRBJ2-1,CASSRGGGATYNEQFF,TGCGCCAGCAGCCGGGGAGGGGGGGCCACCTACAATGAGCAGTTCTTC
.,TRBV30,12,many,TRBJ2-1,CAWSRQNNEQFF,TGTGCCTGGAGTCGGCAGAACAATGAGCAGTTCTTC
.,TRBV7-2,15,.,TRBJ2-5,CASSGVGRGWETQYF,TGTGCCAGCAGCGGAGTCGGTCGGGGGTGGGAGACCCAGTACTTC
.,TRBV7-9,15,many,TRBJ1-1,CASSSPTGARTEAFF,TGTGCCAGCAGCTCACCCACGGGGGCTAGGACTGAAGCTTTCTTT